This T cell receptor (beta chain) was sequenced in a study of shared clonotypes between healthy human individuals. The healthy adult donors were HIV-negative and reported no recent acute infections or vaccinations. Splitting of each subset's genomic DNA was done evenly across several immunoSEQ plates. Method: immunoSEQ multiplex PCR; TCRdb's copy keeps in-frame clones and lacks some. Of 600,000 to 700,000 clones listed, approximately 73% are singletons. Study-wide results and limits: Compared with clonotypes that all four donors shared, non-shared clonotypes had lower generation probabilities. Rarefaction analysis demonstrated incomplete sorted-subset sequencing notwithstanding large depth.

About this clone itself: The antigen remains unidentified.

Specimen: memory CD4+ T cells sorted from blood. Subset given: CD45RA-negative fraction. The origin of this receptor is a woman in her thirties in good health.

The CDR3 DNA follows: TGTGCCAGTAGTATGGTAGGGGGCGTGGAGACCCAGTACTTC. Its protein product is CASSMVGGVETQYF. V gene TRBV19 combines with J gene TRBJ2-5; 7 nucleotides line up with TRBD1. Germline values: CDR1 LNHDA, CDR2 SQIVND (reference sequence). With 3 bases clipped from V and 5 bases from J, the junction kept 6 bases outside the gene matches. The CDR3 loop spans 14 amino acids.